This T cell receptor (beta chain) was sequenced in a study of cytomegalovirus exposure and HLA in healthy donors. Study information: Earlier work reported approximately 110 million unique TCR beta sequences from about 200 million T cells. Some 85 million unique TCRs, all from HLA-typed donors, were included in an early release of the data.

Study-level points and caveats: Earlier analysis looked at TCR beta V segments, and most were productive about 87% or about 30% of the time. Presence/absence analyses supposed approximately even sequencing depth among donors.

This PCR relied on a set of 60 Vbeta primers and 13 Jbeta primers. The protocol was immunoSEQ multiplex PCR, while the TCRdb copy is restricted to in-frame clones and leaves out a portion. Of some 170,000 clones listed, 76% were seen once; the top ten hold about 1.3%. This clone was found once. As yet, its antigen is unknown. The TCR sequence derives from a man between 60 and 70 years old in good health and CMV-seronegative. The sample consisted of PBMCs.

As DNA, the CDR3 is TGTGCCAGCAGACCGAGCGGGAGGTTTAATGAGCAGTTCTTC. Translated, it gives CASRPSGRFNEQFF. The gene calls are TRBV5-4 and TRBJ2-1; 9 bases map to TRBD2. CDR3 length equals 14 residues. J gave up 7 bases and V 5 bases, and 7 bases lay outside the gene matches. Per germline, CDR1 SGHNT and CDR2 YYREEE (reference sequence).